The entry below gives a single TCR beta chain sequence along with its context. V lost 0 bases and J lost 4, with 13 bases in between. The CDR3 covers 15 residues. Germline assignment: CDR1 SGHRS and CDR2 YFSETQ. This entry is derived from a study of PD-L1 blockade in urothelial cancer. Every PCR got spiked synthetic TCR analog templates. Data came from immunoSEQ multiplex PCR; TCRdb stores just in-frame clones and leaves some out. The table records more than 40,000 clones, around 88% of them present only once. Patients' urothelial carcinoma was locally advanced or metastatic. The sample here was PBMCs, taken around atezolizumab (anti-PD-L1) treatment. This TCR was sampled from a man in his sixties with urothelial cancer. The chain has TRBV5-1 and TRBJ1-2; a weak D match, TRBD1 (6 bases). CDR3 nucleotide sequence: TGCGCCAGCAGCTTGGACAGGGCTCCGCTCTATGGCTACACCTTC. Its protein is CASSLDRAPLYGYTF.